The text below deals with one TCR beta chain. One junction end disagrees with the germline gene, perhaps due to a read error. The time point was: newly diagnosed GD, antithyroid drugs for less than 3 months. Making the TCR library involved RNA that had been extracted from PBMCs. TCR beta libraries were built with iRepertoire HTBI primers and Arm-PCR of CDR3 regions. TCRdb reprocessed the multiplex PCR reads with MiXCR, giving one entry per CDR3 protein. The table records 400,000 to 550,000 distinct CDR3 sequences, less than 20% of them present only once. Germline CDR1 is LGHDT and CDR2 is YNNKEL (reference sequence). This CDR3 spans 12 amino acids. The sample comes from a study of regulatory T cells in long-lasting Graves disease. The same data also contributed to another study, on T cells in Graves' hyperthyroidism and ophthalmopathy. That work contributes: An initial round of RT-PCR targeting the TCR CDR3 relied on the HTBI primer set.

The chain couples TRBV3-1 to TRBJ1-2; no reliable D call. The sequenced sample was peripheral blood mononuclear cells (PBMCs), obtained at new diagnosis, from a patient treated with antithyroid drugs. This receptor was taken from a woman aged 25 to 39 with Graves disease. The CDR3 loop reads CASSHYTGGHTF. CDR3 bases: TGTGCCAGCAGCCATTACACTGGTGGCCACACCTTC.